The sequence of this T cell receptor beta chain was determined in a study of shared clonotypes between healthy human individuals. Whole-study results and caveats: A handful of donors had approximately 4.6% of their naive CD4 clonotypes in common.

As for this clone: Its antigen is still unknown.

The CDR3 contains 14 residues. CDR1 MDHEN and CDR2 SYDVKM come from the germline V gene. Trimming pared 6 bases from V and 2 bases from J, leaving 11 bases between. The data were produced by immunoSEQ multiplex PCR, yet TCRdb's version contains in-frame clones alone and is incomplete. The sample shows some 2.1 million clones, 90% to 95% of them seen only once. This TCR was recovered from a man between 18 and 29 years old in good health. Sequencing input: naive CD4+ T cells sorted from blood. Regarding subset: CD45RA+ positively selected. The chain uses TRBV28 and TRBJ1-3; D might be TRBD1 (5 bases). The CDR3 nucleotides read TGTGCCAGCAGAGATCAGGGAACTGGAAACACCATATATTTT. Protein: CASRDQGTGNTIYF.